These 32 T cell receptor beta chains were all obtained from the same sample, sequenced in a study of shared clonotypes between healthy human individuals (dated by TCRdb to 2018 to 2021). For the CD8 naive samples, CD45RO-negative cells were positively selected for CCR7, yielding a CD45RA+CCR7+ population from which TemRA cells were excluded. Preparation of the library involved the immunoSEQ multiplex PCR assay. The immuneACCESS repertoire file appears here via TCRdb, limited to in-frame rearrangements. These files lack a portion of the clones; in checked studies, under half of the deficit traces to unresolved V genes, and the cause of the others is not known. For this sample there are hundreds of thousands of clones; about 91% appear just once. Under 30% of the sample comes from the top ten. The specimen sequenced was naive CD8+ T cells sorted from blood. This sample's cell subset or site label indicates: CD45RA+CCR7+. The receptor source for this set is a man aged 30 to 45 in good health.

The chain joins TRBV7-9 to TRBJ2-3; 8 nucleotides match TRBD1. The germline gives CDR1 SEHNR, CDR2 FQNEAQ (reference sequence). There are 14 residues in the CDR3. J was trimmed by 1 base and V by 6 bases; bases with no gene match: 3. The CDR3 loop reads CASRSGGGTDTQYF. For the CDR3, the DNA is TGTGCCAGCAGGTCAGGGGGCGGCACAGATACGCAGTATTTT. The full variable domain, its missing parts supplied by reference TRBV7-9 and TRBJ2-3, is DTGVSQNPRHKITKRGQNVTFRCDPISEHNRLYWYRQTLGQGPEFLTYFQNEAQLEKSRLLSDRFSAERPKGSFSTLEIQRTEQGDSAMYLCASRSGGGTDTQYFGPGTRLTVL.

The CDR3 loop reads CASSQEDMTGELFF. DNA for the CDR3: TGCGCCAGCAGCCAAGAAGACATGACCGGGGAGCTGTTTTTT. V gene TRBV4-3 combines with J gene TRBJ2-2; D remains unclear. Per germline, CDR1 LGHNA and CDR2 YSLEER. This CDR3 region has 14 residues. The V and J ends lost 0 bases and 5 bases respectively, with 7 bases between them.

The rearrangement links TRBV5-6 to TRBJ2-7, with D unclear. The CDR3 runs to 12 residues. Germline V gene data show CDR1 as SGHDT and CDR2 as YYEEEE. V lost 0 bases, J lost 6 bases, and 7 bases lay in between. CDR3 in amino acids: CASSLDPGEQYF. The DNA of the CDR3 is TGTGCCAGCAGCTTGGATCCGGGCGAGCAGTACTTC.

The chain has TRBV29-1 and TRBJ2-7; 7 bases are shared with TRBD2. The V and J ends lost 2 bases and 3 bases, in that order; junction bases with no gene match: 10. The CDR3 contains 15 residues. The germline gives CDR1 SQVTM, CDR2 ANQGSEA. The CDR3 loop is CSVETLGREDYEQYF. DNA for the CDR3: TGCAGCGTTGAAACCCTTGGTCGGGAGGACTACGAGCAGTACTTC.

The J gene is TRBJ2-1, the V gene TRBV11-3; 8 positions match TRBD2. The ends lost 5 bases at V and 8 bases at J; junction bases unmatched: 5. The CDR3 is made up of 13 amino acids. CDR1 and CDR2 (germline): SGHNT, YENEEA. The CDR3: CASSPRTSYEQFF. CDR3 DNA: TGTGCCAGCAGCCCGCGGACTAGCTATGAGCAGTTCTTC.

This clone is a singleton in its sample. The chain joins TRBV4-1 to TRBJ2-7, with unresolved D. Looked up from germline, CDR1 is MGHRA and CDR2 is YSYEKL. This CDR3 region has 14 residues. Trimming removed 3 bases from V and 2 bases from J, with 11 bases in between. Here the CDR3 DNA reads TGCGCCAGCAGCCAGGACCAGAGAGCCTACGAGCAGTACTTC. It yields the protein CASSQDQRAYEQYF.

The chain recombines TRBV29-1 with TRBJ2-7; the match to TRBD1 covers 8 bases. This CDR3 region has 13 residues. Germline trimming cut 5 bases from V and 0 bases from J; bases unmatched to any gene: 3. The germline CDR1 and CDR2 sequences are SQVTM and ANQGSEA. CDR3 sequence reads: CSVPGQDSYEQYF. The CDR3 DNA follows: TGCAGCGTTCCGGGACAGGACTCCTACGAGCAGTACTTC.

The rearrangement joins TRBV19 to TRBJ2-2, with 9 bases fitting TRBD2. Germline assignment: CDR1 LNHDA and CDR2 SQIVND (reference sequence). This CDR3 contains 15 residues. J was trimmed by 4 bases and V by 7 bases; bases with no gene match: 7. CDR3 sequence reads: CASTLVAGVTGELFF. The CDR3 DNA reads TGTGCCAGTACCCTCGTAGCGGGAGTCACCGGGGAGCTGTTTTTT.

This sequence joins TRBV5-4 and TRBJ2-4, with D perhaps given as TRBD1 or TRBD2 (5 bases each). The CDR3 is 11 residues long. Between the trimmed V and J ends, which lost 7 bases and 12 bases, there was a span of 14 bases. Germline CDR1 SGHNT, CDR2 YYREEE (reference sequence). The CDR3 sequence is CASGHGSTQYF. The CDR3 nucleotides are TGTGCCAGCGGACATGGGAGTACTCAGTACTTC.

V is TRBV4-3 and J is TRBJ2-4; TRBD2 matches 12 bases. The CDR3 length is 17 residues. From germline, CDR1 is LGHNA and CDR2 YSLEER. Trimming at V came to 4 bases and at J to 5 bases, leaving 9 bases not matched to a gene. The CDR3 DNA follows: TGCGCCAGCAGCCTGGGGACTAGCGGGCCGGCGGAAAACATTCAGTACTTC. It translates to CASSLGTSGPAENIQYF.

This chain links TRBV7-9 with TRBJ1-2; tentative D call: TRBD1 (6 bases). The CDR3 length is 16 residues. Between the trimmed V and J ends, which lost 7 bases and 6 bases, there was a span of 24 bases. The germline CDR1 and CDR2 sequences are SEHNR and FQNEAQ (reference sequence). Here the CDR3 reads CASNPGGNGGENGYTF. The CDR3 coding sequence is TGTGCCAGCAACCCCGGGGGAAACGGGGGCGAGAATGGCTACACCTTC.

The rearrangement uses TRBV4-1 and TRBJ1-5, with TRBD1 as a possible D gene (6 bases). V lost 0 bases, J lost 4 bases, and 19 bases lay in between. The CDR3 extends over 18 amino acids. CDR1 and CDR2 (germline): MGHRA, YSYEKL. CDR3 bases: TGCGCCAGCAGCCAAGATCTCTGGGACACATTATGGAATCAGCCCCAGCATTTT. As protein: CASSQDLWDTLWNQPQHF.

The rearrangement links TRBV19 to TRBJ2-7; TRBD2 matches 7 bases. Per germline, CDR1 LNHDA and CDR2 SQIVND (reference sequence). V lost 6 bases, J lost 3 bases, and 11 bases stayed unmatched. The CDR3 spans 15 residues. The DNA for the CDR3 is TGTGCCAGTAGCACACTTCCGGGAGGAAACTACGAGCAGTACTTC. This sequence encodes CASSTLPGGNYEQYF.

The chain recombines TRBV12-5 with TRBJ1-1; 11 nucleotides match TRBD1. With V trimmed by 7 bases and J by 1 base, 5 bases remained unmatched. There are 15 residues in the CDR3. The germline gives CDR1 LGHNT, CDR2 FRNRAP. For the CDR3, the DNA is TGTGCTAGTGCCCGGACAGGGGGCACGAACACTGAAGCTTTCTTT. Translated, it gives CASARTGGTNTEAFF.

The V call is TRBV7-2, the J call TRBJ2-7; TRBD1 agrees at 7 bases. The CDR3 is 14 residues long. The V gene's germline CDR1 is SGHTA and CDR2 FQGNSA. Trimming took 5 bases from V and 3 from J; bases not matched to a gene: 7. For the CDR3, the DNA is TGTGCCAGCAGCGCACAGGGGCAAGTCTACGAGCAGTACTTC. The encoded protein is CASSAQGQVYEQYF.

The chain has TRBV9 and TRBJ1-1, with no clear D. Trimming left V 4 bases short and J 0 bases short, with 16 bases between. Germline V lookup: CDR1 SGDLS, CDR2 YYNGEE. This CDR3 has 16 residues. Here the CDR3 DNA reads TGTGCCAGCAGCCCAGGATCCGACGGAGTGAACACTGAAGCTTTCTTT. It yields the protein CASSPGSDGVNTEAFF.

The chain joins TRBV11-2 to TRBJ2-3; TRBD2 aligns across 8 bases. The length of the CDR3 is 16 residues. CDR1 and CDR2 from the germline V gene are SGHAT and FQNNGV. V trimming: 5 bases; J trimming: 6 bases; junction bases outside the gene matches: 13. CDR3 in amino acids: CASSLIIRGGFDTQYF. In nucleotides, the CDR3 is TGTGCCAGCAGCCTGATTATACGGGGGGGCTTCGATACGCAGTATTTT. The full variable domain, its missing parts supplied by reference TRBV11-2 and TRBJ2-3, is EAGVAQSPRYKIIEKRQSVAFWCNPISGHATLYWYQQILGQGPKLLIQFQNNGVVDDSQLPKDRFSAERLKGVDSTLKIQPAKLEDSAVYLCASSLIIRGGFDTQYFGPGTRLTVL.

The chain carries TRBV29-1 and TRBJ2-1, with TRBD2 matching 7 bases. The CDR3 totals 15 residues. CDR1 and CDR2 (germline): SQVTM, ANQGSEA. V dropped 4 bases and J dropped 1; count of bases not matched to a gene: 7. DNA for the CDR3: TGCAGCGTTGTCGGGGGGATGGTGTCCTACAATGAGCAGTTCTTC. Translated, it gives CSVVGGMVSYNEQFF.

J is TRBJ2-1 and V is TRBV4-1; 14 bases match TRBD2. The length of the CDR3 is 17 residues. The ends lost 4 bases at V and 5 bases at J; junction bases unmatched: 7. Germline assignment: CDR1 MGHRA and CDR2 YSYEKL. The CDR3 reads CASSPGLAGAPHNEQFF. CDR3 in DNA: TGCGCCAGCAGCCCGGGACTAGCGGGAGCCCCACACAATGAGCAGTTCTTC.

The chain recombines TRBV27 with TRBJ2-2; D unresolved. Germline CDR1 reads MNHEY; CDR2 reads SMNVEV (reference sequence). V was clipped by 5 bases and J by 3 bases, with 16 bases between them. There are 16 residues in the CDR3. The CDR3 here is CASSHTPPSYTGELFF. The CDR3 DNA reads TGTGCCAGCAGTCATACACCCCCCTCTTACACCGGGGAGCTGTTTTTT.

The CDR3 is CASSLALGGKAYEQYF. The CDR3 DNA sequence: TGTGCCAGCAGCTTGGCCCTGGGGGGCAAGGCCTACGAGCAGTACTTC. This rearrangement joins TRBV5-6 to TRBJ2-7; the D gene could be TRBD1 or TRBD2 (6 bases each). V lost 0 bases, J lost 2 bases, and 15 bases lay in between. Germline V lookup: CDR1 SGHDT, CDR2 YYEEEE. CDR3 length: 16 amino acids.

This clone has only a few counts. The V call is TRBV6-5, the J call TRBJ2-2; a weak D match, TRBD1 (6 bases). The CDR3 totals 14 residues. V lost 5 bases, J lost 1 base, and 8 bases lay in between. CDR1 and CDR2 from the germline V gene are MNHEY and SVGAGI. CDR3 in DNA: TGTGCCAGCAGTCAGACAGGGAACACCGGGGAGCTGTTTTTT. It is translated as CASSQTGNTGELFF.

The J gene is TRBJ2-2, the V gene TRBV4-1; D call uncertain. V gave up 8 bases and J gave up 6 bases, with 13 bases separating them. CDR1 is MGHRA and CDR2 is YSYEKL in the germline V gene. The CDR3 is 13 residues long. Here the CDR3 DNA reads TGCGCCAGCGCAGTGGAGTTCTCCGGGGAGCTGTTTTTT. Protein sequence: CASAVEFSGELFF.

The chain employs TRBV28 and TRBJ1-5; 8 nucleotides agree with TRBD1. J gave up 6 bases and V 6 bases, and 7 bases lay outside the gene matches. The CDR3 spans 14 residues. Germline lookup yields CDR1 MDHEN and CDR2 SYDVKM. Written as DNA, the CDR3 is TGTGCCAGCAGAGGGGGACAGGTATTTCAGCCCCAGCATTTT. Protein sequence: CASRGGQVFQPQHF.

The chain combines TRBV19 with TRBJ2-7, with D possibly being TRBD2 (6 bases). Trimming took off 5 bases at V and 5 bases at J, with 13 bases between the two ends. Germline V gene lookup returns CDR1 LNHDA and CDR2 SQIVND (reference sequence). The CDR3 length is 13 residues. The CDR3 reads CASSVDGGNEQYF. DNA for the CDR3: TGTGCCAGTAGTGTCGATGGGGGGAACGAGCAGTACTTC. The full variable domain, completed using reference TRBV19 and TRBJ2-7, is DGGITQSPKYLFRKEGQNVTLSCEQNLNHDAMYWYRQDPGQGLRLIYYSQIVNDFQKGDIAEGYSVSREKKESFPLTVTSAQKNPTAFYLCASSVDGGNEQYFGPGTRLTVT.

CDR3 nucleotides: TGTGCCTGGAGTGTGGCAGGGGACCTCAGTGTTGAAAAACTGTTTTTT. It is translated as CAWSVAGDLSVEKLFF. This rearrangement joins TRBV30 to TRBJ1-4, with TRBD1 as a possible D gene (6 bases). This CDR3 is 16 amino acids long. Germline V gene data show CDR1 as GTSNPN and CDR2 as SVGIG (reference sequence). The ends were cut back, 0 bases at V and 7 bases at J, with 18 bases in the middle.

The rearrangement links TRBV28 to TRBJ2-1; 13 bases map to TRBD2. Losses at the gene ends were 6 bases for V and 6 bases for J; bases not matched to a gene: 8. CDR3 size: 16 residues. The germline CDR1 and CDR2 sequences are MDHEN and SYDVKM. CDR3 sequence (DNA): TGTGCCAGCAGCCTCGGACTAGCGGGAGTACCCAATGAGCAGTTCTTC. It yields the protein CASSLGLAGVPNEQFF.

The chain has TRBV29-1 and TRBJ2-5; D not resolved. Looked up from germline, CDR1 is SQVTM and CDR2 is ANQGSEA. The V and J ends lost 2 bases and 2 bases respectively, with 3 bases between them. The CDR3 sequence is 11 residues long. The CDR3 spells CSVEWQETQYF. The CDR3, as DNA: TGCAGCGTTGAATGGCAAGAGACCCAGTACTTC. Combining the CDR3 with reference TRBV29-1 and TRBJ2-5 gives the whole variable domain SAVISQKPSRDICQRGTSLTIQCQVDSQVTMMFWYRQQPGQSLTLIATANQGSEATYESGFVIDKFPISRPNLTFSTLTVSNMSPEDSSIYLCSVEWQETQYFGPGTRLLVL.

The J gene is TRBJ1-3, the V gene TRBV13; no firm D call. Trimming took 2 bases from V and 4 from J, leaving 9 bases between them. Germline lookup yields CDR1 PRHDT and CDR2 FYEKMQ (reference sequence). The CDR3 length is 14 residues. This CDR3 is CASSLLGSGNTIYF. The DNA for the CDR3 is TGTGCCAGCAGCTTATTGGGTTCGGGAAACACCATATATTTT. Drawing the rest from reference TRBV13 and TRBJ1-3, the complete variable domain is AAGVIQSPRHLIKEKRETATLKCYPIPRHDTVYWYQQGPGQDPQFLISFYEKMQSDKGSIPDRFSAQQFSDYHSELNMSSLELGDSALYFCASSLLGSGNTIYFGEGSWLTVV.

For the CDR3, the DNA is TGTGCCAGCTCACTTGGCTACGGGACAGTGGGAAACTCCTACGAGCAGTACTTC. Translating gives CASSLGYGTVGNSYEQYF. The chain links TRBV18 to TRBJ2-7; 7 bases are shared with TRBD1. This CDR3 region has 18 residues. V dropped 4 bases and J dropped 0; count of bases not matched to a gene: 15. Germline lookup yields CDR1 KGHSH and CDR2 LQKENI.

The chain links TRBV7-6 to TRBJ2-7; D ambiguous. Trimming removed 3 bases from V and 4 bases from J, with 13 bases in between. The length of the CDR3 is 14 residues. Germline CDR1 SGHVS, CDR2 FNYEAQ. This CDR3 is CASSLAEPNYEQYF. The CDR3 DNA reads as TGTGCCAGCAGCTTGGCGGAACCGAATTACGAGCAGTACTTC.

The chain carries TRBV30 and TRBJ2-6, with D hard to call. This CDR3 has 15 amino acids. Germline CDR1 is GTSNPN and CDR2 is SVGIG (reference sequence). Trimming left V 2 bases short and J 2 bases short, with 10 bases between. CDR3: CAWSLGDAGANVLTF. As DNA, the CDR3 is TGTGCCTGGAGTCTCGGCGATGCTGGGGCCAACGTCCTGACTTTC.